Described below is a single T cell receptor (beta chain) sequence and its context. Its antigen has not been determined. There are no base qualities to consult, and no much larger clone falls within one base. The collaborating institutions used their own protocols to collect whole blood in K2EDTA tubes. Collaborator samples were shipped for TCRbeta analysis as frozen whole blood, isolated PBMCs, or DNA extracted from either sample type. The sample comes from a study of blood T cell repertoires in COVID-19 (dated by TCRdb to about 2020). Regarding the complete study: Collaborator samples came from the United States, Italy and Spain and covered acute and convalescent phases of COVID-19. The samples were drawn from two sources: the first 160 participants of the ongoing ImmuneRACE study, and 1,000 to 1,500 subjects contributed by 6 global collaborators. Subjects who had been exposed to COVID-19, were actively infected with it, or had recovered from it provided the deeply sampled blood TCRbeta repertoires that made up the dataset. The repertoires were released in a freely available public database meant as a resource for research on the immune response to SARS-CoV-2. Where available, HLA class I and class II types were taken from metadata supplied by the sample provider and were not determined by assay-based typing. The prospective study material was composed of cDNA or gDNA derived from T cells, B-cell-depleted T cells, or PBMCs. Sample metadata almost always included a de-identified subject ID, COVID-19 status, age in years and sex. Overall study outcomes, separate from this receptor: Clinical and demographic metadata were provided uncurated, with the amount varying by source and participant.

The immunoSEQ Assay, a bias-controlled multiplex PCR, was used to amplify TCRbeta CDR3 regions from genomic DNA. The paper's data handling went like this. The number of nucleated cells in each sample was estimated by amplification of reference gene primers within the assay. To quantify the absolute abundance of each unique TCRbeta CDR3 rearrangement, sequence reads were collapsed and filtered. For each sample, productive Simpson clonality was calculated as the square root of Simpson's diversity index across productive rearrangements. The table comes from immuneACCESS by way of TCRdb, which keeps in-frame sequences with V and J called. Part of the clones is missing from these tables; in studies checked, under half for an unresolved V gene and the rest for unknown reasons. Clone size and V and J calls were adopted from that table, with D and trimming inferred from the DNA. The sample data list about 160,000 clones, and around 86% of these were observed just once. Less than 3.5% of the sample lies in the top ten.

CDR1 and CDR2 (MDHEN, SYDVKM) derive from the germline V gene. The CDR3 starts with the cysteine, ends with the phenylalanine, and has 13 residues. The retained sequence is limited to the CDR3, 39 bases, with the frame set at the first base. V drops 11 bases and J drops 0 bases, leaving 13 bases in between. The sample comprised peripheral blood. The receptor was isolated from a man between 65 and 79 years old with acute or convalescent COVID-19. Here the chain combines TRBV28 and TRBJ1-2, with a tentative D gene TRBD1 over 6 matching bases. The CDR3 here reads CASRTEPNYGYTF. In nucleotide form, the sequence is TGTGCCTCCCGGACAGAACCTAACTATGGCTACACCTTC.